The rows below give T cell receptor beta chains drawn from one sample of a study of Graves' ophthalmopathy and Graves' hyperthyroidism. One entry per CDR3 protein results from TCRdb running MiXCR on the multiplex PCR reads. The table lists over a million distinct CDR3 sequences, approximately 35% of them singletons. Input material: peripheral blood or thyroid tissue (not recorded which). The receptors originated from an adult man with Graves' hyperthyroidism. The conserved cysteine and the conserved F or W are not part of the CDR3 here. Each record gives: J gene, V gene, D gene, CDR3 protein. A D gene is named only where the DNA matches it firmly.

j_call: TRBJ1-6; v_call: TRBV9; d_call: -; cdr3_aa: ASSVGGPPSPLH
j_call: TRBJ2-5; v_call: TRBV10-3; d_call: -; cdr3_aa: ASSPPRTEVQRETQY
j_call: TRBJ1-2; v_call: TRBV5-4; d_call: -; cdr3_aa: ASSDTRGGNYGYT
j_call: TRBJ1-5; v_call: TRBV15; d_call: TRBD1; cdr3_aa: ATSRARGVIQPQH
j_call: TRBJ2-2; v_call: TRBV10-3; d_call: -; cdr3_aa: AISGPSRTDRLNTGELF
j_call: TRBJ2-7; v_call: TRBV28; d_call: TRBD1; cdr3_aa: ASSSRDRGRYEQY
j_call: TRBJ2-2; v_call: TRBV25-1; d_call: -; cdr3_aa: ASSAQGHTGELF
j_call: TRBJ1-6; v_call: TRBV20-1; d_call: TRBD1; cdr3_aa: STEAVDRYNSPLH
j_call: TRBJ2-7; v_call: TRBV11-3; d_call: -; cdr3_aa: ASSLSVRSYEQY
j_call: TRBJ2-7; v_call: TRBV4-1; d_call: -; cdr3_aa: ASSQESARTYEQY
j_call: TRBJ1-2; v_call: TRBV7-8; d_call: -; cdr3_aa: ASSPTRTDYNYGYT
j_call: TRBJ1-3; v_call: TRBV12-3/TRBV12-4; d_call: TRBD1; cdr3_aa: ASRVEQGADGNTIY
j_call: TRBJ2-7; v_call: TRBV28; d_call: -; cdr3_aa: ASSFLMSNEQY
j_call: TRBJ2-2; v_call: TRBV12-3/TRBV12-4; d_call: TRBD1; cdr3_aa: ASNPQGAVTGELF
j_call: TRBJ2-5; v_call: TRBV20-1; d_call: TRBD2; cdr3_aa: SAPNELAGGRETQY
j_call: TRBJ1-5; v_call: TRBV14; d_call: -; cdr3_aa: ASRDGREPQH
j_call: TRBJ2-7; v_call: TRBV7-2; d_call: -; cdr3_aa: ASSPLGVPYYEQY